The 28 T cell receptor beta chains given below trace back to one sample, sequenced in a study of blood T cell repertoires in COVID-19. The protocol was immunoSEQ multiplex PCR, while the TCRdb copy is restricted to in-frame clones and leaves out a portion. Here the sample spans some 80,000 clones, roughly 81% being singletons. The sample taken for sequencing was peripheral blood. These receptors all stem from a man in his fifties or sixties with COVID-19, enrolled during active disease.

The chain carries TRBV6-5 and TRBJ1-3; a weak D match, TRBD1 (6 bases). CDR1 is MNHEY, CDR2 SVGAGI, per germline. Trimming took 4 bases from V and 4 from J, leaving 14 bases between them. The CDR3 contains 15 residues. In nucleotides, the CDR3 is TGTGCCAGCAGTTCCGAGGGGGAGTCAGGAAACACCATATATTTT. As protein: CASSSEGESGNTIYF.

This chain connects TRBV5-4 to TRBJ2-5; TRBD2 agrees at 15 bases. The trim removed 4 bases at V and 5 bases at J, leaving 18 bases unmatched. Per the germline V gene, CDR1 is SGHNT and CDR2 is YYREEE (reference sequence). There are 20 residues in the CDR3. The CDR3 DNA follows: TGTGCCAGCAGCCCCCCGGGACAGAAGGGACTAGCGGGAGGAGGGGAGACCCAGTACTTC. Its protein is CASSPPGQKGLAGGGETQYF.

This clone was seen a handful of times. The V gene is TRBV28, the J gene TRBJ2-3, with 10 bases that match TRBD2. With V trimmed by 9 bases and J by 2 bases, 2 bases remained unmatched. The germline gives CDR1 MDHEN, CDR2 SYDVKM. This CDR3 spans 13 amino acids. CDR3 sequence: CASSGRFTDTQYF. The CDR3, as DNA: TGTGCCAGTAGCGGGAGGTTCACAGATACGCAGTATTTT.

This chain joins TRBV5-1 and TRBJ1-5; 7 nucleotides line up with TRBD1. Germline loops: CDR1 SGHRS, CDR2 YFSETQ. Trimming cost V 0 bases and J 7 bases; bases outside gene matches: 4. This CDR3 is built from 14 residues. The CDR3 reads CASSLGTGEQPQHF. The CDR3 DNA sequence: TGCGCCAGCAGCTTGGGGACAGGAGAACAGCCCCAGCATTTT.

The chain joins TRBV7-3 to TRBJ1-5; no firm D call. Germline V lookup: CDR1 SGHTA, CDR2 FQGTGA. The CDR3 sequence is 11 residues long. Trimming pared 6 bases from V and 7 bases from J, leaving 7 bases between. The chain's CDR3 is CASSPGQPQHF. CDR3 sequence (DNA): TGTGCCAGCAGTCCGGGGCAGCCCCAGCATTTT.

The chain combines TRBV4-1 with TRBJ1-2; a weak D match, TRBD1 (6 bases). The CDR3 totals 14 residues. The V end was cut by 0 bases, the J end by 8 bases, with 13 bases between. CDR1 is MGHRA, CDR2 YSYEKL, per germline. The DNA of the CDR3 is TGCGCCAGCAGCCAAGAGGCAGGGGCGCTCGGCTACACCTTC. Translated, it gives CASSQEAGALGYTF.

V gene TRBV4-1 combines with J gene TRBJ2-1; D unresolved. V gave up 4 bases and J gave up 9 bases, with 19 bases separating them. From germline, CDR1 is MGHRA and CDR2 YSYEKL. The CDR3 consists of 15 residues. CDR3 protein: CASSPSAGKGIEQFF. In DNA, the CDR3 is TGCGCCAGCAGCCCCTCGGCAGGAAAAGGCATTGAGCAGTTCTTC.

The chain carries TRBV7-3 and TRBJ2-5; D not certain. The germline gives CDR1 SGHTA, CDR2 FQGTGA. The germline V and J ends were trimmed by 2 bases and 0 bases, with 4 bases remaining between them. CDR3 length: 13 residues. For the CDR3, the DNA is TGTGCCAGCAGCTTAGAGTACCAAGAGACCCAGTACTTC. It encodes CASSLEYQETQYF.

This chain uses TRBV19 with TRBJ1-4; possible D gene TRBD1, 5 bases. The CDR3 consists of 19 residues. Germline loops: CDR1 LNHDA, CDR2 SQIVND (reference sequence). The V and J ends lost 7 bases and 0 bases respectively, with 24 bases between them. The CDR3 region has the DNA TGTGCCAGTACCCTTCAGGCTGGGTATAGGGACTCAACTAATGAAAAACTGTTTTTT. This sequence encodes CASTLQAGYRDSTNEKLFF.

This clone has a handful of counts. The rearrangement joins TRBV6-7 to TRBJ2-7; 9 bases are shared with TRBD2. TRBV6-7 is an open reading frame, and its role is uncertain. The CDR3 spans 18 residues. V gave up 2 bases and J gave up 4 bases; unmatched junction bases: 15. This CDR3 reads CASSYLPPSGDLRYEQYF. The CDR3 DNA sequence: TGTGCCAGCAGTTACCTTCCCCCTAGCGGGGATTTGCGTTACGAGCAGTACTTC.

The rearrangement uses TRBV5-4 and TRBJ2-6, with D possibly TRBD1 on 5 matching bases. This CDR3 has 16 amino acids. Germline V gives CDR1 SGHNT, CDR2 YYREEE (reference sequence). Trimming stripped 4 bases from V and 1 base from J, with 12 bases between. In DNA, the CDR3 is TGTGCCAGCAGCCAGAAAAGGGGATCTGGGGCCAACGTCCTGACTTTC. Translated: CASSQKRGSGANVLTF.

Points on this clone: One junction end disagrees with the germline gene, perhaps due to a read error. The chain joins TRBV3-1 (or the pseudogene TRBV3-2) to TRBJ2-1; D might be TRBD2 (7 bases). The germline V gene encodes CDR1 LGHDT and CDR2 YNNKEL (reference sequence). This CDR3 region has 14 residues. The CDR3 DNA reads as TGTGCCAGCAGCCCTGGGACTAATACCCGGGGGCGGATCTTC. Amino acid sequence: CASSPGTNTRGRIF.

The rearrangement uses TRBV12-5 and TRBJ2-3, with D perhaps matching TRBD2 (6 bases). Trimming stripped 4 bases from V and 13 bases from J, with 12 bases between. Germline V gene data show CDR1 as LGHNT and CDR2 as FRNRAP. This CDR3 comprises 11 residues. In nucleotides, the CDR3 is TGTGCTAGTGGTTCCGGACCGGGGGAGTATTTT. Translating it yields CASGSGPGEYF.

This rearrangement joins TRBV6-5 to TRBJ1-2; TRBD1 agrees at 8 bases. The CDR3 sequence is 13 residues long. Germline assignment: CDR1 MNHEY and CDR2 SVGAGI. J lost 7 bases, V lost 8 bases, and 9 bases had no gene match. The CDR3 sequence: CASHGRGPGGYTF. For the CDR3, the DNA is TGTGCCAGCCACGGCAGGGGGCCGGGTGGCTACACCTTC.

V and J are TRBV12-3 or TRBV12-4 and TRBJ1-4; weak D call: TRBD1 (6 bases). V shed 6 bases and J shed 8 bases, with 13 bases lying between them. This CDR3 spans 13 amino acids. CDR3 in amino acids: CASSQGIGEKLFF. CDR3 in DNA: TGTGCCAGCAGCCAGGGGATTGGGGAAAAACTGTTTTTT.

This clone appeared a single time. The CDR3 DNA reads as TGTGCCAGCAGGCCCGCCGGGACTCCACTCTACGAGCAGTACTTC. This codes for CASRPAGTPLYEQYF. The chain carries TRBV6-5 and TRBJ2-7; the D gene is possibly TRBD2 (6 bases). From germline, CDR1 is MNHEY and CDR2 SVGAGI. The CDR3 is 15 residues long. V lost 6 bases, J lost 3 bases, and 18 bases lay in between.

J is TRBJ2-1 and V is TRBV5-1, with TRBD2 matching over 10 bases. Per germline, CDR1 SGHRS and CDR2 YFSETQ. The CDR3 length is 17 residues. Trimming took 3 bases from V and 0 from J; bases not matched to a gene: 6. Here the CDR3 reads CASSSLPSGSSYNEQFF. CDR3 coding DNA: TGCGCCAGCAGCTCCCTTCCTAGCGGGAGCTCCTACAATGAGCAGTTCTTC.

The chain links TRBV6-6 to TRBJ2-4; 8 nucleotides agree with TRBD2. Germline V gene data show CDR1 as MNHNY and CDR2 as SVGAGI (reference sequence). The CDR3 has 15 residues. V lost 6 bases and J lost 4; bases outside the gene matches: 8. The CDR3 is CASREVAGKKNIQYF. CDR3 nucleotide sequence: TGTGCCAGCAGGGAAGTAGCGGGGAAAAAAAACATTCAGTACTTC.

V gene TRBV6-1 combines with J gene TRBJ1-5; D ambiguous. The ends were cut back, 2 bases at V and 1 base at J, with 9 bases in the middle. The CDR3 has 15 amino acids. Germline lookup yields CDR1 MNHNS and CDR2 SASEGT. CDR3 in DNA: TGTGCCAGCAGTGAACGTGTCGAGAGCAATCAGCCCCAGCATTTT. It translates to CASSERVESNQPQHF.

The chain couples TRBV28 to TRBJ2-7; D is perhaps TRBD1 (5 bases). Germline V gives CDR1 MDHEN, CDR2 SYDVKM. The germline V and J ends were trimmed by 3 bases and 2 bases, with 14 bases remaining between them. The CDR3 is 15 residues long. CDR3 amino acids: CASSLSRASPYEQYF. For the CDR3, the DNA is TGTGCCAGCAGTTTGTCCAGGGCCAGCCCCTACGAGCAGTACTTC.

V gene TRBV30 combines with J gene TRBJ1-2, with unresolved D. Germline V lookup: CDR1 GTSNPN, CDR2 SVGIG (reference sequence). V lost 5 bases and J lost 6, with 13 bases in between. The CDR3 extends over 12 amino acids. This CDR3 is CAWAIQRNGYTF. The CDR3 region has the DNA TGTGCCTGGGCTATACAGAGAAATGGCTACACCTTC.

This chain connects TRBV7-6 to TRBJ1-6, with D unresolved. Germline CDR1 reads SGHVS; CDR2 reads FNYEAQ. Trimming took off 4 bases at V and 8 bases at J, with 9 bases between the two ends. The CDR3 has 13 amino acids. The DNA of the CDR3 is TGTGCCAGCAGCTCTGAGAGGGATTCACCCCTCCACTTT. Encoded protein: CASSSERDSPLHF.

V usage is TRBV6-5 and J usage is TRBJ1-3, with TRBD1 identical over 8 bases. Germline trimming cut 5 bases from V and 2 bases from J; bases unmatched to any gene: 5. The CDR3 contains 15 residues. Germline CDR1 is MNHEY and CDR2 is SVGAGI. The CDR3 bases are TGTGCCAGCAGTCTCCAGGGGGCAACTGGAAACACCATATATTTT. Its translation: CASSLQGATGNTIYF.

The rearrangement uses TRBV7-3 and TRBJ2-6; D is unclear. Germline V gives CDR1 SGHTA, CDR2 FQGTGA. The V end lost 5 bases, the J end lost 0 bases, and 8 bases lay between the germline ends. The CDR3 length is 15 residues. The CDR3, as DNA: TGTGCCAGCAGCCCCAGTAACTCTGGGGCCAACGTCCTGACTTTC. Protein product: CASSPSNSGANVLTF. The full variable domain, completed using reference TRBV7-3 and TRBJ2-6, is GAGVSQTPSNKVTEKGKYVELRCDPISGHTALYWYRQSLGQGPEFLIYFQGTGAADDSGLPNDRFFAVRPEGSVSTLKIQRTERGDSAVYLCASSPSNSGANVLTFGAGSRLTVL.

The chain has TRBV19 and TRBJ1-5; tentatively, D is TRBD1 (5 bases). The V gene's germline CDR1 is LNHDA and CDR2 SQIVND (reference sequence). The V end lost 3 bases, the J end lost 0 bases, and 12 bases lay between the germline ends. The CDR3 is made up of 16 amino acids. The CDR3 protein is CASSIMGGISNQPQHF. As DNA, the CDR3 is TGTGCCAGTAGTATTATGGGGGGGATTAGCAATCAGCCCCAGCATTTT.

CDR3 sequence: CASSEVGRGGNEKLFF. The DNA for the CDR3 is TGTGCCAGCAGTGAAGTGGGGAGGGGGGGTAATGAAAAACTGTTTTTT. The chain combines TRBV6-1 with TRBJ1-4; D possibly corresponds to TRBD1 (6 bases). This CDR3 is built from 16 residues. Germline values: CDR1 MNHNS, CDR2 SASEGT. Trimming took off 1 base at V and 4 bases at J, with 13 bases between the two ends.

This clone was counted a few times. This rearrangement joins TRBV7-9 to TRBJ1-6; D might be TRBD1 (5 bases). Trimming cost V 2 bases and J 7 bases, with 15 bases left between them. Germline V CDR1 and CDR2: SEHNR, FQNEAQ (reference sequence). The CDR3 length is 16 residues. CDR3 residues: CASSLYPGTDNSPLHF. For the CDR3, the DNA is TGTGCCAGCAGCTTATACCCGGGGACTGACAATTCACCCCTCCACTTT.

This clone was detected once. The chain recombines TRBV6-1 with TRBJ2-7; 9 nucleotides line up with TRBD1. Germline V CDR1 and CDR2: MNHNS, SASEGT. After removal of 1 base from V and 0 bases from J, the junction contained 7 bases not matched to a gene. The length of the CDR3 is 17 residues. The CDR3 here is CASSEGVWDRVSYEQYF. The CDR3 nucleotides are TGTGCCAGCAGTGAAGGTGTGTGGGACAGGGTCTCCTACGAGCAGTACTTC.